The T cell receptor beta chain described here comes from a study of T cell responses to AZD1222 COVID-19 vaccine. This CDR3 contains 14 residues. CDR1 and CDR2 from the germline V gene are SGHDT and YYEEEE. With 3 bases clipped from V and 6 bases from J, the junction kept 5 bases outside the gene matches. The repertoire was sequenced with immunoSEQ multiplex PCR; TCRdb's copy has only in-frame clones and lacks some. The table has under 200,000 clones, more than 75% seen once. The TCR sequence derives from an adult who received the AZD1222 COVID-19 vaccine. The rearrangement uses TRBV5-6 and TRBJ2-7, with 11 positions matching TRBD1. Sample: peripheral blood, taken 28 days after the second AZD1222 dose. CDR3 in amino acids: CASSWGTGGSEQYF. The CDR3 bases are TGTGCCAGCAGCTGGGGGACAGGGGGTAGCGAGCAGTACTTC.